The 3 T cell receptor beta chains given below trace back to one sample, sequenced in a study of blood T cell repertoires in COVID-19. The table came from immunoSEQ multiplex PCR; TCRdb's copy has only in-frame clones and leaves some out. The sample records some 200,000 clones, about nine tenths being singletons. Sequenced: PBMCs or T cells enriched from blood (not recorded which). The receptors shown here come from a woman between 40 and 50 years old with acute COVID-19.

The J gene is TRBJ2-2, the V gene TRBV28; 7 bases align to TRBD1. The CDR3 runs 16 residues. With V trimmed by 6 bases and J by 5 bases, 12 bases remained unmatched. The germline gives CDR1 MDHEN, CDR2 SYDVKM. In DNA form, the CDR3 reads TGTGCCAGCAGAGTAATTGGGACAGCAGGAACCGGGGAGCTGTTTTTT. Protein sequence: CASRVIGTAGTGELFF.

V is TRBV14 and J is TRBJ2-3, with 7 bases identical to TRBD1. V lost 3 bases to trimming and J lost 1 base; unmatched junction nucleotides: 7. Germline V gene lookup returns CDR1 SGHDN and CDR2 FVKESK. The CDR3 spans 16 residues. CDR3 loop: CASSHPDRVGTDTQYF. CDR3 DNA: TGTGCCAGCAGCCACCCAGACAGGGTCGGCACAGATACGCAGTATTTT.

The rearrangement links TRBV6-4 to TRBJ1-2; 8 nucleotides match TRBD1. V shed 0 bases and J 6 bases; nucleotides not matched to a gene: 3. CDR3 size: 14 residues. Looked up from germline, CDR1 is MRHNA and CDR2 is SNTAGT. CDR3 sequence reads: CASSDSMTGDGYTF. The CDR3 DNA follows: TGTGCCAGCAGTGACTCGATGACAGGGGATGGCTACACCTTC.